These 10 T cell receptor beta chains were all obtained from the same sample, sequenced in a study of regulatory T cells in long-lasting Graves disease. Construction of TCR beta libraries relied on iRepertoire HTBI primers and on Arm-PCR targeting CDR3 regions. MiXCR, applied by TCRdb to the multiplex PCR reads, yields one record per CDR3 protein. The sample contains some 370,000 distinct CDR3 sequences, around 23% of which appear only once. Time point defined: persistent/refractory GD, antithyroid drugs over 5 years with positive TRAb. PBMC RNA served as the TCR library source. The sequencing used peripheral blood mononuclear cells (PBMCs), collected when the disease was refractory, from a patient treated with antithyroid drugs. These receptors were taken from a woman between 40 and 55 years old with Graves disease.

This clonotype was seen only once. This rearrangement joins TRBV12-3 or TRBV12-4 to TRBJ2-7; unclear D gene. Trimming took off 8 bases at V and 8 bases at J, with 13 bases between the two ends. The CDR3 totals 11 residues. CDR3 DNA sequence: TGTGCCAGCTCATTAAAACAGAAGCAGTACTTC. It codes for CASSLKQKQYF.

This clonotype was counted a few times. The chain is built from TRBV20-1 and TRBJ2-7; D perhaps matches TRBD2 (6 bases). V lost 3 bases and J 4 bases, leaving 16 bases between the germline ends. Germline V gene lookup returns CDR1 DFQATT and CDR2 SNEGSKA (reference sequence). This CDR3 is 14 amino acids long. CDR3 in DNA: TGCAGTGCTAGTCTGCAGGGAGGATTTTACGAGCAGTACTTC. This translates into CSASLQGGFYEQYF.

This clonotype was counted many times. The CDR3 here is CASSIRHLLNYGYTF. The CDR3 DNA sequence: TGTGCCAGCAGTATCCGACATTTGCTAAACTATGGCTACACCTTC. The chain couples TRBV28 to TRBJ1-2; D is uncertain. Germline values: CDR1 MDHEN, CDR2 SYDVKM. The length of the CDR3 is 15 residues. V was clipped by 5 bases and J by 2 bases, with 15 bases between them.

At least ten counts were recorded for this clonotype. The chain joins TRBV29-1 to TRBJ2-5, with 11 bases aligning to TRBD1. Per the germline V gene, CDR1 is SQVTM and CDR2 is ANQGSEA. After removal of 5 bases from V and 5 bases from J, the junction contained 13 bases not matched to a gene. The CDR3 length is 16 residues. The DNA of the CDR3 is TGCAGCGTTCCCCGCCCCGGGACAGGGGGGCGGGAGACCCAGTACTTC. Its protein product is CSVPRPGTGGRETQYF.

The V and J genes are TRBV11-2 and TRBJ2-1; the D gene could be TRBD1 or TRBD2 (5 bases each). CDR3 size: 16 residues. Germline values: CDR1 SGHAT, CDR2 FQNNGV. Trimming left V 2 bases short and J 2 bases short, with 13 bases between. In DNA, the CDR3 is TGTGCCAGCAGCTTACCCCCAGGGAGAGCCTACAATGAGCAGTTCTTC. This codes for CASSLPPGRAYNEQFF.

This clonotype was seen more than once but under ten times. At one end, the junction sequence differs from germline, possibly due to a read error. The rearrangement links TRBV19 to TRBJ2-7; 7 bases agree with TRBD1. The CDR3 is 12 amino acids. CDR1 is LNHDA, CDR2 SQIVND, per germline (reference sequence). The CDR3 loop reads CASRTRQGPLSF. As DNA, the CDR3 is TGTGCCAGTAGGACCCGACAGGGCCCCCTGTCCTTC. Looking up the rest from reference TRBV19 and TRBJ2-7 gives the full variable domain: DGGITQSPKYLFRKEGQNVTLSCEQNLNHDAMYWYRQDPGQGLRLIYYSQIVNDFQKGDIAEGYSVSREKKESFPLTVTSAQKNPTAFYLCASRTRQGPLSFGPGTRLTVT.

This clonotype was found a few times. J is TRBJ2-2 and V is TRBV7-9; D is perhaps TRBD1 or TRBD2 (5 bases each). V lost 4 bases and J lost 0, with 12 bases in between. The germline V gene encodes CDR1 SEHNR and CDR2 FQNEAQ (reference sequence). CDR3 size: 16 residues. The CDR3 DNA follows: TGTGCCAGCAGCTCGGGACGGCGATCGAACACCGGGGAGCTGTTTTTT. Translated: CASSSGRRSNTGELFF.

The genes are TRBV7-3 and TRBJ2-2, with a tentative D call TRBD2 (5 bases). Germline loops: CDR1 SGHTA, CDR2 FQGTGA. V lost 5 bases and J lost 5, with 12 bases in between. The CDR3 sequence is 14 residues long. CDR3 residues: CASSRTPGTGELFF. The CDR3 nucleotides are TGTGCCAGCAGCCGGACCCCGGGAACCGGGGAGCTGTTTTTT. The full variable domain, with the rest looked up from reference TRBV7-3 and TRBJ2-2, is GAGVSQTPSNKVTEKGKYVELRCDPISGHTALYWYRQSLGQGPEFLIYFQGTGAADDSGLPNDRFFAVRPEGSVSTLKIQRTERGDSAVYLCASSRTPGTGELFFGEGSRLTVL.

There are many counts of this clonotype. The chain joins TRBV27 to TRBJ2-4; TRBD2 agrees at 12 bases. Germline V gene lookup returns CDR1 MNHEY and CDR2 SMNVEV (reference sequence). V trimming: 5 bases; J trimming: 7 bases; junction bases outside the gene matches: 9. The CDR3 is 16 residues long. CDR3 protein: CASSQLAGGRNNIQYF. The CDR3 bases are TGTGCCAGCAGTCAACTAGCGGGAGGCCGTAATAACATTCAGTACTTC.

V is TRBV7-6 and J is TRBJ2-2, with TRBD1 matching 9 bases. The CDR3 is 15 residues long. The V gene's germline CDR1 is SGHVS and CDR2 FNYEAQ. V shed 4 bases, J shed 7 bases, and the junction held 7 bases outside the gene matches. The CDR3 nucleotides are TGTGCCAGCAGCTATACAGGGGGCATTGGCGGGGAGCTGTTTTTT. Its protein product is CASSYTGGIGGELFF.